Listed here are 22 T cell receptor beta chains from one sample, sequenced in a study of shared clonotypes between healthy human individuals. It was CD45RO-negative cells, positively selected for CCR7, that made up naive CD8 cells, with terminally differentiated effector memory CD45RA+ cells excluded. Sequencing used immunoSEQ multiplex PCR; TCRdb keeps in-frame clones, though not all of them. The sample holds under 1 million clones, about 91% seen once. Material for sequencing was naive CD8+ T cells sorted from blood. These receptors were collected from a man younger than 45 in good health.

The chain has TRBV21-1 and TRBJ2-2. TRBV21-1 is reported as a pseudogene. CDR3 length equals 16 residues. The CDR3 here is CASSKDLGYRTGELFF. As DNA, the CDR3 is TGTGCCAGCAGCAAAGATCTAGGGTATCGAACCGGGGAGCTGTTTTTT.

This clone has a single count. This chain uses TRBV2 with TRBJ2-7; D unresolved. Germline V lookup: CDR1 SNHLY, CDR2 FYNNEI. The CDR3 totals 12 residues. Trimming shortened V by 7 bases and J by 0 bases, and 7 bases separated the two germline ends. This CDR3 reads CASTSNSYEQYF. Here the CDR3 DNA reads TGTGCCAGCACGAGCAACTCCTACGAGCAGTACTTC.

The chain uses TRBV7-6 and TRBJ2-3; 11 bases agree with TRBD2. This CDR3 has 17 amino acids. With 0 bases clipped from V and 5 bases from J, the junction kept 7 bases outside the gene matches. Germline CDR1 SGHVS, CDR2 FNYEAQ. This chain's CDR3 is CASSLALLAGGGDTQYF. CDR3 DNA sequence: TGTGCCAGCAGCTTAGCGCTCCTAGCGGGAGGTGGAGATACGCAGTATTTT.

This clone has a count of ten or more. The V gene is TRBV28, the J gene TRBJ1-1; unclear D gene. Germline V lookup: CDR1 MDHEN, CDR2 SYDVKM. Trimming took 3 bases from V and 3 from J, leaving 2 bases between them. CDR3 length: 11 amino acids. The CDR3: CASSFYTEAFF. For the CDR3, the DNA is TGTGCCAGCAGTTTTTACACTGAAGCTTTCTTT.

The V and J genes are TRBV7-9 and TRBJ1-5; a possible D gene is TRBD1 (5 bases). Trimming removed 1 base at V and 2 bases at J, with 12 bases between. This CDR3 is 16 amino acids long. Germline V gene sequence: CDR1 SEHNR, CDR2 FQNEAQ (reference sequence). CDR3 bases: TGTGCCAGCAGCTTAGAGGGACTAGGGGGCAATCAGCCCCAGCATTTT. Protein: CASSLEGLGGNQPQHF. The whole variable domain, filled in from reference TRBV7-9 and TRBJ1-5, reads DTGVSQNPRHKITKRGQNVTFRCDPISEHNRLYWYRQTLGQGPEFLTYFQNEAQLEKSRLLSDRFSAERPKGSFSTLEIQRTEQGDSAMYLCASSLEGLGGNQPQHFGDGTRLSIL.

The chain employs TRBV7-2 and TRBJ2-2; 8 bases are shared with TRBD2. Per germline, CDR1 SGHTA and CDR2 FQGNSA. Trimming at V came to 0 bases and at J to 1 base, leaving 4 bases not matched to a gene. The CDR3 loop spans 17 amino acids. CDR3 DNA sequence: TGTGCCAGCAGCTTAGCCCGGGGGGGACAGAACACCGGGGAGCTGTTTTTT. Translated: CASSLARGGQNTGELFF.

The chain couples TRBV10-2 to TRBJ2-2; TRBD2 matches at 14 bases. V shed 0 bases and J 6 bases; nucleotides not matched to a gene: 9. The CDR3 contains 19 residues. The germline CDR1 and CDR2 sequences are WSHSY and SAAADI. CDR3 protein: CASSESKTSGRAWSGELFF. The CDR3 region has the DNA TGCGCCAGCAGTGAGTCGAAGACTAGCGGGAGGGCCTGGTCCGGGGAGCTGTTTTTT.

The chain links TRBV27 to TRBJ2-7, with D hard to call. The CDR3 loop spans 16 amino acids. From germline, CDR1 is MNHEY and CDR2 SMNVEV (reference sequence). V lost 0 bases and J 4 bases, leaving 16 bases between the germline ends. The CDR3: CASSLSPGAGDYEQYF. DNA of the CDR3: TGTGCCAGCAGTTTATCCCCCGGCGCCGGAGATTACGAGCAGTACTTC.

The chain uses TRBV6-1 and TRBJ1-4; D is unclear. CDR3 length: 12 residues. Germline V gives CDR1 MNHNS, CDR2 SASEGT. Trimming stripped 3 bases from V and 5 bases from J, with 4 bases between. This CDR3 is CASSDLNEKLFF. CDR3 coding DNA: TGTGCCAGCAGTGATTTAAATGAAAAACTGTTTTTT.

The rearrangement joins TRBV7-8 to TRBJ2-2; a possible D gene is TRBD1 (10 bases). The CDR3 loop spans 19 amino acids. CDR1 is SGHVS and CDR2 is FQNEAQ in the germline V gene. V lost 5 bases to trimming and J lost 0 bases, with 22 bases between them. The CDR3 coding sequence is TGTGCCAGCAGCCGTAGCGGGAGACAGGGGGCGCCGAACACCGGGGAGCTGTTTTTT. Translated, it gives CASSRSGRQGAPNTGELFF.

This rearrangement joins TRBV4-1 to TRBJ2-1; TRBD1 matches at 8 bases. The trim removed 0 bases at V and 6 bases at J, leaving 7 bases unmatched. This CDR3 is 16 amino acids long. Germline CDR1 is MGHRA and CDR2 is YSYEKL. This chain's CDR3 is CASSQDWAGGFNEQFF. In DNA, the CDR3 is TGCGCCAGCAGCCAAGATTGGGCAGGGGGCTTCAATGAGCAGTTCTTC.

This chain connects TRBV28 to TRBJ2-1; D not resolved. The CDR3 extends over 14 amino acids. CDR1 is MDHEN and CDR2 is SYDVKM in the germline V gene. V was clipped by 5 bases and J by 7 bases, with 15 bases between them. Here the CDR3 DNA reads TGTGCCAGCAGTATGCTCAACTCGTGGAATGAGCAGTTCTTC. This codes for CASSMLNSWNEQFF.

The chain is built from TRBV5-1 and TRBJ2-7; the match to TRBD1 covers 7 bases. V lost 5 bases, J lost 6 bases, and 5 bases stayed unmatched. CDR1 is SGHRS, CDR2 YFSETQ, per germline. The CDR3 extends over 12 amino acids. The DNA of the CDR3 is TGCGCCAGCAGTGGGCGGACAGGCGAGCAGTACTTC. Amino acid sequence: CASSGRTGEQYF.

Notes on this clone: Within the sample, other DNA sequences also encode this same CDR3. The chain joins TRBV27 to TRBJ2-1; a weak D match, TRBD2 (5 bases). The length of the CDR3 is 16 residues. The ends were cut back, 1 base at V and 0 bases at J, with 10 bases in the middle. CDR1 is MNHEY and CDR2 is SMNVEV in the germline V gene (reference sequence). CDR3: CASSLLGGSSYNEQFF. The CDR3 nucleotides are TGTGCCAGCAGTTTATTAGGTGGGAGCTCCTACAATGAGCAGTTCTTC.

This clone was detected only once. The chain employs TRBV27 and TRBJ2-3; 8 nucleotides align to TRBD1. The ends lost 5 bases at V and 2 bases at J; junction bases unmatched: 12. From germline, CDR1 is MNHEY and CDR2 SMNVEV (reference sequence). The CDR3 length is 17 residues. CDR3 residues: CASSLGPGQVNTDTQYF. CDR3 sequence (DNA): TGTGCCAGCAGTCTTGGCCCGGGACAGGTGAACACAGATACGCAGTATTTT.

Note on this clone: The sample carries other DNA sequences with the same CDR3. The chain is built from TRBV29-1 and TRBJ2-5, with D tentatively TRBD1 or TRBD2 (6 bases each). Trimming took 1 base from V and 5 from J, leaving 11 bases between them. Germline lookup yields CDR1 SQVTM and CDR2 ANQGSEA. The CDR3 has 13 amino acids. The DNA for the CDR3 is TGCAGCGTTGAAGTAGGGGGGTGGGAGACCCAGTACTTC. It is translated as CSVEVGGWETQYF.

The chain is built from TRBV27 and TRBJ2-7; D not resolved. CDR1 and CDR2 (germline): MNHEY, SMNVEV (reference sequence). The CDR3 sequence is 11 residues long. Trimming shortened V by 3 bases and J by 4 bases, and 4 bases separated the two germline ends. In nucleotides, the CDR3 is TGTGCCAGCAGTTTTCCTTACGAGCAGTACTTC. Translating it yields CASSFPYEQYF.

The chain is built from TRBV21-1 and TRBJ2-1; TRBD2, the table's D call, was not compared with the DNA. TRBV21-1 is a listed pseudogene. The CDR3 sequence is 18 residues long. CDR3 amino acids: CASSKSSSGTSSYNEQFF. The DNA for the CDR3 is TGTGCCAGCAGCAAATCGTCTAGCGGTACAAGCTCCTACAATGAGCAGTTCTTC.

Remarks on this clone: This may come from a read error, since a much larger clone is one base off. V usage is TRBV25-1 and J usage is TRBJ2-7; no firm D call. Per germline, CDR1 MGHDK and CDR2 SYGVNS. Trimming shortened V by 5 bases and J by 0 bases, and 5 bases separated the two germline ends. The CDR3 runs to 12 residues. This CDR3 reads CASSTGSYEQYF. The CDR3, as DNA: TGTGCCAGCAGTACGGGCTCCTACGAGCAGTACTTC.

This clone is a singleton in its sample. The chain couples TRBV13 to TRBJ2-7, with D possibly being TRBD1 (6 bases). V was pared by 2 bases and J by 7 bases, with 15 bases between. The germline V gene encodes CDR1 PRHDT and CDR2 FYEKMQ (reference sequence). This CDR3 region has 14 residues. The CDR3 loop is CASSLTGTTAEQYF. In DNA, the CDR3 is TGTGCCAGCAGCTTAACCGGGACAACGGCAGAGCAGTACTTC.

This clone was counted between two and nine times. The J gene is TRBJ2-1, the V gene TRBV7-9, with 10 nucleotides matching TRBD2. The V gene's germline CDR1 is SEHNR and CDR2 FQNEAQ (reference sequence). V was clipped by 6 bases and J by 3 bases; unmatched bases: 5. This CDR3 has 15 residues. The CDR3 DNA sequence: TGTGCCAGCAGTATTGGGACTAGCGACTACAATGAGCAGTTCTTC. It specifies CASSIGTSDYNEQFF.

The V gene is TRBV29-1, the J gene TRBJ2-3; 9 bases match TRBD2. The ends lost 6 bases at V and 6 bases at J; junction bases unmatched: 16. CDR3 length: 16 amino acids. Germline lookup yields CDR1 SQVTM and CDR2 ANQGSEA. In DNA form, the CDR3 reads TGCAGCGTCGGAGGACTAGCGAGGGAATATCGTGATACGCAGTATTTT. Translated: CSVGGLAREYRDTQYF.